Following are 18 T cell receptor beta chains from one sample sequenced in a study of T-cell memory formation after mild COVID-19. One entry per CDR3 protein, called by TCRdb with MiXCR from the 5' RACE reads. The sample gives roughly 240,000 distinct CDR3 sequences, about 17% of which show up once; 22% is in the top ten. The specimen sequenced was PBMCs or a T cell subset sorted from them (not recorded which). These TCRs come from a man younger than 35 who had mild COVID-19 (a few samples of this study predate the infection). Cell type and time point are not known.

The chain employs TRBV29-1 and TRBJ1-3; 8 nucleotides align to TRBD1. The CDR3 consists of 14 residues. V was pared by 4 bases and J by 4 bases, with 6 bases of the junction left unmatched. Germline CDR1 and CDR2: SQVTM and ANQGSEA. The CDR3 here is CSVVGQGGGNTIYF. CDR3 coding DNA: TGCAGCGTTGTTGGACAGGGCGGAGGAAACACCATATATTTT.

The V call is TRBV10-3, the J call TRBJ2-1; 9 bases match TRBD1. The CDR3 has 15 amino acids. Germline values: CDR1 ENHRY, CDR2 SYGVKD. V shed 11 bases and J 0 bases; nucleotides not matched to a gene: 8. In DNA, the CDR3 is TGTGCCGTCGGGACAGGGTCTAGCTCCTACAATGAGCAGTTCTTC. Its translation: CAVGTGSSSYNEQFF.

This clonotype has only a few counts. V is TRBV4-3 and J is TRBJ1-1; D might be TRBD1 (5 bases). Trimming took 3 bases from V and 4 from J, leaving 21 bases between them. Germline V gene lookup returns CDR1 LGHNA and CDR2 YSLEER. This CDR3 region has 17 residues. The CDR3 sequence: CASSQVPLGGVGTEAFF. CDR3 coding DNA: TGCGCCAGCAGCCAGGTACCTCTCGGGGGAGTGGGCACTGAAGCTTTCTTT.

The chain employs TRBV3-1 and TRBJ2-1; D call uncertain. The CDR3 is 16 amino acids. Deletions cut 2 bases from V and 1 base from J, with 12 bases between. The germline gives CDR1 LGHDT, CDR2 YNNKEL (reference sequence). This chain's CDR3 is CASSQRYPDSYNEQFF. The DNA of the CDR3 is TGTGCCAGCAGCCAACGTTACCCGGATTCCTACAATGAGCAGTTCTTC.

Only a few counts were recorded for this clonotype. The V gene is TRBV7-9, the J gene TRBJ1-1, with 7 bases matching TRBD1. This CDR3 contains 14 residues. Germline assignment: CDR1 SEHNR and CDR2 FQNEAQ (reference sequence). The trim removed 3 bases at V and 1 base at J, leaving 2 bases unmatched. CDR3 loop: CASSFGQANTEAFF. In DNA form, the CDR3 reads TGTGCCAGCAGCTTCGGACAGGCGAACACTGAAGCTTTCTTT. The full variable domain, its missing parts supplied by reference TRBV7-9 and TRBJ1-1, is DTGVSQNPRHKITKRGQNVTFRCDPISEHNRLYWYRQTLGQGPEFLTYFQNEAQLEKSRLLSDRFSAERPKGSFSTLEIQRTEQGDSAMYLCASSFGQANTEAFFGQGTRLTVV.

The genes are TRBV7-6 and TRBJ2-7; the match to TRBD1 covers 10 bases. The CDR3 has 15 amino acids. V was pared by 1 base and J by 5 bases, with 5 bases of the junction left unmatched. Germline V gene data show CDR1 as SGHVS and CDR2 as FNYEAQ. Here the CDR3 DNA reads TGTGCCAGCAGCTTAGACCCGACAGGGGGCCACGAGCAGTACTTC. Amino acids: CASSLDPTGGHEQYF.

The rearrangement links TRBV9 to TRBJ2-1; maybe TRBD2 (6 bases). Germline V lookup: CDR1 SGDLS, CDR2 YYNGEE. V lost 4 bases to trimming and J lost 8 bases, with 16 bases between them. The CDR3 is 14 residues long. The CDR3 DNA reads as TGTGCCAGCAGCCCCTCCCCCGGGGACTATGAGCAGTTCTTC. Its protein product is CASSPSPGDYEQFF. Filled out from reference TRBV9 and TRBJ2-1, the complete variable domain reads DSGVTQTPKHLITATGQRVTLRCSPRSGDLSVYWYQQSLDQGLQFLIQYYNGEERAKGNILERFSAQQFPDLHSELNLSSLELGDSALYFCASSPSPGDYEQFFGPGTRLTVL.

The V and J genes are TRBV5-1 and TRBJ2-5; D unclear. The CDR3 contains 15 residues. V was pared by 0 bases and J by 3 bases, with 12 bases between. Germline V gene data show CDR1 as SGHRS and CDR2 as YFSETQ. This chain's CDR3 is CASSLVGIIEETQYF. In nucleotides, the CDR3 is TGCGCCAGCAGCTTGGTGGGGATAATTGAAGAGACCCAGTACTTC.

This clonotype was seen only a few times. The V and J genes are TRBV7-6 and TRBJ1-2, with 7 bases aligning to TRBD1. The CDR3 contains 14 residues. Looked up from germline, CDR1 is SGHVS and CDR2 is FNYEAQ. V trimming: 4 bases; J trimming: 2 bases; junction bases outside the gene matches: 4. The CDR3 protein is CASSSQDRNYGYTF. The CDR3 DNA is TGTGCCAGCAGCTCCCAGGACAGGAACTATGGCTACACCTTC.

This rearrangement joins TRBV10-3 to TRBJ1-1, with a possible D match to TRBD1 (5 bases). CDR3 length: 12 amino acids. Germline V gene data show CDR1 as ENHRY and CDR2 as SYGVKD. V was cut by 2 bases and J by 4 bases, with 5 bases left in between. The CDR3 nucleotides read TGTGCCATCAGTGAGGGGGGCACTGAAGCTTTCTTT. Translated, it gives CAISEGGTEAFF.

The CDR3 DNA reads as TGTGCCAGCAGTCTGGGGCCGGAGAGAGCTTTCTTT. Amino acid sequence: CASSLGPERAFF. The chain joins TRBV12-3 or TRBV12-4 to TRBJ1-1, with D possibly being TRBD1 (5 bases). Trimming left V 5 bases short and J 10 bases short, with 14 bases between. The CDR3 totals 12 residues.

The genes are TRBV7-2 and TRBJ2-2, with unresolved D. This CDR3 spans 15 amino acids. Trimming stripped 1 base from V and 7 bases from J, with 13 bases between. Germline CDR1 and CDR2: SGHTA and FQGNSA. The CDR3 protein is CASSLVATRGGELFF. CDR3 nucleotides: TGTGCCAGCAGCTTAGTCGCAACCCGCGGCGGGGAGCTGTTTTTT.

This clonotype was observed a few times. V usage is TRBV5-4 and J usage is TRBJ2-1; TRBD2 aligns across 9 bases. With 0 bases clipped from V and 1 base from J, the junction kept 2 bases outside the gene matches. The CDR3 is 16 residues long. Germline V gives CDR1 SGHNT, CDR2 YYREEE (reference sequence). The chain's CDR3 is CASSLDLAGSYNEQFF. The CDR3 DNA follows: TGTGCCAGCAGCTTGGACCTAGCGGGGTCCTACAATGAGCAGTTCTTC.

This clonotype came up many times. This CDR3 is CASSPSPASPQHF. CDR3 nucleotides: TGTGCCAGCAGCCCTAGCCCGGCCTCGCCCCAGCATTTT. This chain joins TRBV12-3 or TRBV12-4 and TRBJ1-5; unclear D gene. This CDR3 is 13 amino acids long. V lost 6 bases and J 9 bases, leaving 15 bases between the germline ends.

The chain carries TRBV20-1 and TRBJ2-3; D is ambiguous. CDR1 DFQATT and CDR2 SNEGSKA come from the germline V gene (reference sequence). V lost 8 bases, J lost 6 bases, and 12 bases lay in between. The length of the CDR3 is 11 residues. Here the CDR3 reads CSCAWSDTQYF. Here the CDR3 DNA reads TGCAGTTGCGCATGGAGCGATACGCAGTATTTT.

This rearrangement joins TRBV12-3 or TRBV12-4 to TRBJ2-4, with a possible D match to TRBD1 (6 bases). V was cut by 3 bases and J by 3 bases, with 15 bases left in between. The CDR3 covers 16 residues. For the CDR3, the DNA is TGTGCCAGCAGTTTTTACAGGGCTTCGTTCAAAAACATTCAGTACTTC. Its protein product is CASSFYRASFKNIQYF.

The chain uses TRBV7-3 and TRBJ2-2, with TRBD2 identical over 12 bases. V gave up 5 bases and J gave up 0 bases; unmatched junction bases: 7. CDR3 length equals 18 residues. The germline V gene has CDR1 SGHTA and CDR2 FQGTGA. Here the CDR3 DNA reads TGTGCCAGCAGCGCGCTAACTAGCGGGGGGCCGAACACCGGGGAGCTGTTTTTT. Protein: CASSALTSGGPNTGELFF.

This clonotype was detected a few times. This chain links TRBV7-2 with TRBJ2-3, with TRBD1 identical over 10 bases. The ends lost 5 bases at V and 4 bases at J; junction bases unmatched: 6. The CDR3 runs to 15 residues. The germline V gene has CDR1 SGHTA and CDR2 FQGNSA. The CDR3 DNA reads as TGTGCCAGCAGCCCATACGGACAGGGGGCAGATACGCAGTATTTT. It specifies CASSPYGQGADTQYF.